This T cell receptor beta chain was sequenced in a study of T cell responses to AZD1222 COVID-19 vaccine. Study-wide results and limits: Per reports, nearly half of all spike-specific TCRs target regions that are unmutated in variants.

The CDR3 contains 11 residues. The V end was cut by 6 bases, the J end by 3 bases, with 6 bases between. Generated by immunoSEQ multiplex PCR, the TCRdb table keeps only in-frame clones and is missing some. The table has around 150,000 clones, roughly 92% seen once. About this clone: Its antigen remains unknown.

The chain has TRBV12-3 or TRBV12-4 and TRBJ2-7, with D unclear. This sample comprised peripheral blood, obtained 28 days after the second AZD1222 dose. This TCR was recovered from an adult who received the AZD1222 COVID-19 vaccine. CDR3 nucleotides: TGTGCCAGCAGGGACGGCTACGAGCAGTACTTC. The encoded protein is CASRDGYEQYF.